The text below deals with one T cell receptor (beta chain). This clone came up a few times. This clone's antigen is unknown. No base quality information exists; no much larger clone differs at one position. The data were obtained in a study of Ad26.COV2.S vaccination and SARS-CoV-2 variants (TCRdb year 2021). Broadly, across the study: Vaccine-arm donors came from COV1001, a multicentre, randomized, double-blind, placebo-controlled phase I-IIa trial of Ad26.COV2.S in healthy adults. TCRbeta repertoire sequencing served as the tool for gauging how specific and how broad the SARS-CoV-2-reactive T cell receptors were following Ad26.COV2.S vaccination. Participants in the trial were split at random into five groups of five each, receiving low-dose or high-dose Ad26.COV2.S once or twice, or else placebo on both occasions. Dosing of Ad26.COV2.S was intramuscular, at either 5x10^10 or 1x10^11 viral particles, delivered as one shot or as two shots spaced 56 days apart. Investigators did not know the trial group allocation while performing experiments and assessing outcomes. A total of around 32 samples were included in the TCR-sequenced set, comprising roughly 20 Ad26.COV2.S vaccine recipients, 5 placebo recipients and 8 SARS-CoV-2 convalescent individuals.

Per the publication, the treatment or condition label means: around 19 received Ad26.COV2.S at low or high dose, single or two shots; roughly five received placebo; per-sample allocation not given. Repertoires of vaccine and placebo recipients were sequenced from samples collected on day 63 after the first injection. Between 29 July and 7 August 2020, Cohort 1b enrolled 25 adults aged 18-55 years at one site in Boston, USA. Ad26.COV2.S was a replication-incompetent adenovirus type 26 vector that expressed a prefusion-stabilized SARS-CoV-2 spike protein derived from the original Wuhan strain. TCRbeta CDR3 regions were sequenced with the immunoSEQ Assay. After extraction, genomic DNA underwent amplification by bias-controlled multiplex PCR, followed by high-throughput sequencing. As for how the authors treated the data: To quantify the absolute abundance of every unique TCRbeta CDR3 region, sequences were collapsed and filtered. Usable DNA was measured by amplifying reference genes present in all nucleated cells, and TCRbeta template counts were normalized to that usable DNA to estimate T cell fraction. Repertoire TCRs were annotated as SARS-CoV-2-specific by exact matching of V gene, CDR3 amino acid sequence and J gene to a known reactive TCR set. MIRA supplied the reference SARS-CoV-2 TCR set, which was filtered for enrichment in COVID-19-positive ImmuneCODE repertoires so that public or cross-reactive TCRs were removed. Drawing on the MIRA antigens, annotated TCRs were analysed further at the level of specific ORF or position within ORF. Breadth was defined as the number of annotated unique rearrangements divided by the total number of unique productive rearrangements, and depth was defined as the summed frequency of the annotated unique rearrangements. Two-sided Wilcoxon rank-sum tests were applied when comparing TCR breadth between groups. TCRdb retrieved this table from immuneACCESS and kept in-frame rearrangements only. Not all clones are present; in checked studies, unresolved V genes account for under half, and no reason is known for the remainder. That table furnishes V, J and clone size, whereas the DNA furnished D and trimming. The table for this sample lists about 350,000 clones; about 85% of them were counted only once. 2.5% to 3.5% of the sample is in the top ten clones.

As encoded in the germline V gene, CDR1 is MDHEN while CDR2 is SYDVKM. Spanning cysteine to phenylalanine, the CDR3 consists of 12 amino acids. Here the CDR3 DNA is all that survives: 36 bases in frame from base 1. Trimming costs V 6 bases and J 4 bases, and their ends lie 10 bases apart. Paper-wide results and their limitations: Spike-specific TCR breadth was higher in Ad26.COV2.S recipients than in placebo recipients (P = 0.0014). After vaccination, substantial breadth of spike-specific CD8+ and CD4+ T cell responses was reported. The study was not powered for comparison of responses between vaccine doses or regimens. It was noted by the authors that total T cell responses may have been underestimated by the TCR breadth and depth analyses. Vaccine and placebo recipients had similar non-spike TCR breadth, a finding consistent with the vaccine containing only spike.

This TCR was sampled from a person between 18 and 60 years old who received the Ad26.COV2.S COVID-19 vaccine or a placebo. Recombination connected TRBV28 to TRBJ2-7; confidence is insufficient to name the D gene. The sample consisted of peripheral blood, taken in a trial of Ad26.COV2.S vaccine versus placebo. For the CDR3, the sequence is CASRLGEYEQYF. The bases read TGTGCCAGCAGGCTCGGTGAGTACGAGCAGTACTTC.